The rows below give T cell receptor beta chains drawn from one sample of a study of T cell changes during pregnancy in multiple sclerosis. TCRdb's table, derived via immunoSEQ multiplex PCR, lists solely in-frame clones and lacks some. The sample lists approximately 100,000 clones; about 93% were seen once. The sequences come from peripheral blood, collected in the first trimester of pregnancy. These receptors all come from a female donor with multiple sclerosis, enrolled in a pregnancy study. CDR3s include the opening cysteine and the closing phenylalanine or tryptophan. D genes are given only for firm matches. The size field is filled for only some rows; it gives once, few, many or a size class.

size	D	V	J	CDR3	DNA
once	TRBD2	TRBV6-6	TRBJ2-1	CASTPERGSSYNEQFF	TGTGCCAGCACCCCCGAGCGGGGGAGCTCCTACAATGAGCAGTTCTTC
-	-	TRBV19	TRBJ1-5	CASSTDWDQPQHF	TGTGCCAGTAGCACGGACTGGGATCAGCCCCAGCATTTT
-	TRBD1	TRBV19	TRBJ1-6	CASSVLDRDDSPLHF	TGTGCCAGTAGTGTCCTGGACAGGGATGATTCACCCCTCCACTTT
-	-	TRBV19	TRBJ1-4	CASSSGGLTNEKLFF	TGTGCCAGTAGTTCGGGAGGCTTAACTAATGAAAAACTGTTTTTT
few	-	TRBV20-1	TRBJ1-5	CSANNQPQHF	TGCAGTGCCAACAATCAGCCCCAGCATTTT
-	-	TRBV6-5	TRBJ2-7	CASSYTETYSYEQYF	TGTGCCAGCAGTTACACCGAAACATACTCCTACGAGCAGTACTTC
-	-	TRBV5-1	TRBJ1-2	CASRLPDSPSPTF	TGCGCCAGCAGGCTACCGGACAGCCCTTCACCAACCTTC
-	-	TRBV5-1	TRBJ1-1	CASNIQGMDTEAFF	TGCGCCAGCAACATACAGGGAATGGACACTGAAGCTTTCTTT
-	-	TRBV19	TRBJ1-3	CASVGRNTIYF	TGTGCCAGTGTCGGTCGAAACACCATATATTTT
-	TRBD1	TRBV6-1	TRBJ1-6	CASSDKGQGRSSPLHF	TGTGCCAGCAGTGACAAGGGACAGGGACGGAGTTCACCCCTCCACTTT
-	-	TRBV30	TRBJ2-1	CAWSSGLSNEQFF	TGTGCCTGGAGTAGCGGGCTCAGTAATGAGCAGTTCTTC
once	-	TRBV7-3	TRBJ2-1	CASSLSPEYNEQFF	TGTGCCAGCAGCTTAAGTCCTGAGTACAATGAGCAGTTCTTC
once	-	TRBV5-4	TRBJ1-6	CASSSLSYNSPLHF	TGTGCCAGCAGCTCCCTCTCCTATAATTCACCCCTCCACTTT
-	TRBD1	TRBV4-1	TRBJ1-1	CASNLKGGYDTEAFF	TGCGCCAGCAACTTGAAAGGGGGCTACGACACTGAAGCTTTCTTT
-	-	TRBV6-4	TRBJ1-2	CASRGEAEIDYGYTF	TGTGCCAGCAGAGGTGAGGCCGAGATAGACTATGGCTACACCTTC
-	TRBD1	TRBV19	TRBJ2-7	CASSPKLPGQGHYEQYF	TGTGCCAGTAGCCCTAAATTACCGGGACAGGGGCACTACGAGCAGTACTTC
-	-	TRBV14	TRBJ1-2	CASSQALGFYGYTF	TGTGCCAGCAGCCAAGCTCTGGGCTTCTATGGCTACACCTTC